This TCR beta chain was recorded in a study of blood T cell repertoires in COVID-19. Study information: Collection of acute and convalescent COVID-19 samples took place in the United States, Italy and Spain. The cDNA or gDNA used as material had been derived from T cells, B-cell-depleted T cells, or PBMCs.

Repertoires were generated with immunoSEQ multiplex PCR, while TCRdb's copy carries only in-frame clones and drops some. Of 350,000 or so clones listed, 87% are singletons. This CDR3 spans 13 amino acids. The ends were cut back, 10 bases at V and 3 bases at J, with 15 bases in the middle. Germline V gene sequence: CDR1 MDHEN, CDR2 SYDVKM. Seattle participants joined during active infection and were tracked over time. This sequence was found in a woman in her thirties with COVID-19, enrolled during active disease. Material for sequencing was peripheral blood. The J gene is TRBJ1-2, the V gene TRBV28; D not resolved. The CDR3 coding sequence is TGTGCCATCCCATTATTACGGGACTATGGCTACACCTTC. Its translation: CAIPLLRDYGYTF.